This entry describes one TCR beta chain. Its antigen remains unidentified. Base-call qualities are not available, and no considerably larger clone is one nucleotide away. The intended sense of this specimen's time point label: baseline before first vaccination. Samples from vaccinated people were obtained from the UK trials COV001 and COV002, which included a single-blind randomized controlled phase 2/3 trial of AZD1222 (ChAdOx1 nCoV-19) in healthy adults. For TCRbeta chain sequencing, PBMC samples from trial participants were taken at day 0 and at day 28 after the second dose. The CDR3 regions of human TCRbeta chains were analyzed by immunosequencing. The paper's data handling went like this. Repertoire TCRs were matched against a reference library of SARS-CoV-2-specific TCRs generated with the MIRA antigen-specificity platform. Breadth was defined as the fraction of unique TCRs that were SARS-CoV-2-associated, and depth was defined as the fraction of total T cells that were SARS-CoV-2-associated. Using the MIRA data, each spike-specific TCR was mapped to the spike region that the TCR reacts to and placed in a CD4 or CD8 class. Log10-transformed breadth and depth values were compared by one-way ANOVA with Sidak's multiple comparisons tests. TCRdb took over this immuneACCESS table, retaining in-frame rearrangements with V and J assigned. Such tables are incomplete; in checked studies, under half of the missing clones stem from an unresolved V gene, and the remainder is unexplained. The V and J calls and clone size come from that table; D and trimming were worked out from the DNA. This sample has 180,000 or so clones in its table, and about 90% of those were observed once. In total, the top ten clones hold about 7.2% of the sample.

The record originates from a study of T cell responses to AZD1222 COVID-19 vaccine (dated by TCRdb to about 2021). General notes on the study: Because spike-specific TCR depth and breadth did not differ between the two schedules, AZD1222 recipients who got a second dose at roughly 4 weeks were pooled with those who got a second dose at roughly 12 weeks. TCR sequencing covered 230 or so trial participants: 200 to 210 given two doses of AZD1222 and around 26 given two doses of MenACWY control vaccine. Trial participants were enrolled by age into subgroups of 18-55, 56-69 and 70-plus years, and around 150, 29 and 61 TCR-sequenced participants, respectively, were included in these subgroups. Here is what the overall study found, with its caveats: No day 14 peak-response samples were available, so repertoires were characterized only after the peak T cell response. Participants were mostly white British and included more females than males, and it was suggested by the authors that clonal diversity may have been underestimated. Vaccine-associated CD4 TCRs spanned the whole spike protein, with dominant responses in regions 160-218 and 743-854. A significant rise in spike-specific TCR breadth and depth was observed after two AZD1222 doses relative to day 0 and relative to MenACWY recipients. In the small 56-69-year group, the increase in depth fell short of significance, most likely because of low power. Conclusions about previously exposed vaccinees are limited because only a handful of AZD1222 recipients were SARS-CoV-2 seropositive at baseline. Nearly half of unique spike-specific TCRs reportedly recognized epitopes outside regions mutated in the B.1.351 and B.1.1.7 variants.

Via the germline V gene (reference sequence), CDR1 is LNHNV and CDR2 YYDKDF. Compared with germline, V lacks 0 bases and J lacks 6 bases; bases without a gene match: 7. Reading from cysteine to phenylalanine, the CDR3 counts 15 amino acids. The kept DNA is CDR3 alone, 45 bases in frame from the first base. Here the sequenced sample was peripheral blood, taken on day 0 of AZD1222 vaccination. This TCR was recovered from an adult in good health. The V and J segments used are TRBV15 and TRBJ1-1; the junction holds 7 bases that match TRBD1. The DNA is TGTGCCACCAGCAGAGATTTCCTCCAGGGGGCTGAAGCTTTCTTT. This sequence encodes CATSRDFLQGAEAFF.